This TCR beta chain was found in a study of T cell repertoires in cytomegalovirus infection. Study-level background: Both a matching HLA type and CMV infection were indicated by public TCR beta signatures.

The study's findings and limits: Using cumulative public TCR beta family frequency, the authors identified those who carried CMV together with the relevant HLA. CMV-specific HLA-C-restricted TCR beta clonotypes dominated the ex vivo response.

One entry per CDR3 protein, called by TCRdb with MiXCR from the reads. The sample has about 530,000 distinct CDR3 sequences, around 27% seen once. In this sample, this clonotype turned up a few times. Its matching antigen is unknown. The CDR3 is 18 residues long. J lost 5 bases, V lost 5 bases, and 10 bases had no gene match. The germline gives CDR1 SGHAT, CDR2 FQDESV (reference sequence). This chain connects TRBV11-1 to TRBJ2-2; TRBD2 matches 14 bases. The sequenced material came from PBMCs. The receptor comes from a human donor in good health (CMV status not recorded). Some clones in this sample may be carry-over from other donors' samples. As DNA, the CDR3 is TGTGCCAGCAGCCACCGACTAGCGGGAGGGCCGAGAACCGGGGAGCTGTTTTTT. Translation gives CASSHRLAGGPRTGELFF.